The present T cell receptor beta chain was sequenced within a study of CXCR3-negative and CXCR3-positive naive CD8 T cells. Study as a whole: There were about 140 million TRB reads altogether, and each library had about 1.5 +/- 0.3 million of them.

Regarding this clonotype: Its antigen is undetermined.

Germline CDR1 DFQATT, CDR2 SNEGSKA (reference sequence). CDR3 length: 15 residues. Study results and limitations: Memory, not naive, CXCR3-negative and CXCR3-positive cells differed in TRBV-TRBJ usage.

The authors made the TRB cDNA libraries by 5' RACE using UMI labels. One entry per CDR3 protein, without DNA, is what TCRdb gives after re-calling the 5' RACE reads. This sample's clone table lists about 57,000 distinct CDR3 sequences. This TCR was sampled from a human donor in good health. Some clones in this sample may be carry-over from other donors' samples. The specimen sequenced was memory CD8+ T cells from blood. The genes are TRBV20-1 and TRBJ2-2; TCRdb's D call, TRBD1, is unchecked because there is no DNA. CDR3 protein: CSARTGQGDTGELFF.